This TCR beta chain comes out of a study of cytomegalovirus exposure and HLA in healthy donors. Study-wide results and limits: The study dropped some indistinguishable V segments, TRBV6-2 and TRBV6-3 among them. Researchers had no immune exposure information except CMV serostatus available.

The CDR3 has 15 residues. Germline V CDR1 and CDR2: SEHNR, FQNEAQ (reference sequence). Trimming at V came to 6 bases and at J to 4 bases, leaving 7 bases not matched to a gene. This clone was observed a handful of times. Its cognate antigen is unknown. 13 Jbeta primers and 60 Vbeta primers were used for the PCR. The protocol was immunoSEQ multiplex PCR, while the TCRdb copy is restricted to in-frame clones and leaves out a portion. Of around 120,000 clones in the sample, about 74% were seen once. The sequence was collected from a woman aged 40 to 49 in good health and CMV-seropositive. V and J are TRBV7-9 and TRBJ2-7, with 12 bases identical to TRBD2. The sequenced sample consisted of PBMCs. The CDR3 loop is CASRASGGAVYEQYF. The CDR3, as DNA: TGTGCCAGCAGGGCTAGCGGGGGGGCCGTATACGAGCAGTACTTC.